The present T cell receptor (beta chain) was sequenced within a study of chemoradiotherapy in HPV16-positive cancers. Trimming shortened V by 1 base and J by 5 bases, and 12 bases separated the two germline ends. Germline V gives CDR1 LNHDA, CDR2 SQIVND (reference sequence). The CDR3 has 14 amino acids. Using immunoSEQ multiplex PCR, the repertoire was profiled, and TCRdb retains in-frame clones only, with some absent. This table has more than 20,000 clones, more than 85% appearing once. This receptor was taken from a human donor with HPV-associated anogenital cancer. The material sequenced was blood, taken from a patient who underwent chemoradiotherapy. The chain couples TRBV19 to TRBJ2-7; D remains unclear. The CDR3 DNA sequence: TGTGCCAGTAGTATAGGACCCCGACCCAACGAGCAGTACTTC. It is translated as CASSIGPRPNEQYF.